These 4 T cell receptor beta chains originate from one sample sequenced in a study of T cell responses to AZD1222 COVID-19 vaccine. Libraries were prepared by immunoSEQ multiplex PCR; TCRdb keeps only in-frame clonotypes and omits some of them. The sample holds more than 95,000 clones; 85% are singletons and the top ten take around 4.4%. The sample consisted of peripheral blood, taken 28 days after the second AZD1222 dose. Source of these receptors: an adult who received the AZD1222 COVID-19 vaccine.

The chain is built from TRBV28 and TRBJ2-3, with D tentatively TRBD2 (6 bases). Germline CDR1 MDHEN, CDR2 SYDVKM. Deletions cut 5 bases from V and 3 bases from J, with 18 bases between. The length of the CDR3 is 16 residues. The CDR3 region is CASSPGGASPTDTQYF. As DNA, the CDR3 is TGTGCCAGCAGTCCCGGAGGGGCCTCCCCAACAGATACGCAGTATTTT.

The chain uses TRBV9 and TRBJ2-4; D remains ambiguous. In germline, CDR1 is SGDLS, CDR2 YYNGEE. V lost 0 bases and J lost 0, with 10 bases in between. This CDR3 has 16 amino acids. The CDR3 DNA follows: TGTGCCAGCAGCGTAGGGGTAGGCGGAGCCAAAAACATTCAGTACTTC. It encodes CASSVGVGGAKNIQYF.

V and J are TRBV7-6 and TRBJ2-5; D is uncertain. The CDR3 is 11 amino acids. Trimming cost V 7 bases and J 2 bases, with 5 bases left between them. CDR1 is SGHVS, CDR2 FNYEAQ, per germline. The CDR3, as DNA: TGTGCCAGCACCCAACAAGAGACCCAGTACTTC. Amino acid sequence: CASTQQETQYF.

The V gene is TRBV4-1, the J gene TRBJ1-5; perhaps TRBD1 as D (5 bases). V was shortened by 0 bases and J by 7 bases, with 16 bases between the two germline ends. The CDR3 is 16 amino acids. Germline CDR1 reads MGHRA; CDR2 reads YSYEKL. CDR3 nucleotide sequence: TGCGCCAGCAGCCAAGAACCGGGGGTTGGTGGGCAGCCCCAGCATTTT. This encodes CASSQEPGVGGQPQHF.